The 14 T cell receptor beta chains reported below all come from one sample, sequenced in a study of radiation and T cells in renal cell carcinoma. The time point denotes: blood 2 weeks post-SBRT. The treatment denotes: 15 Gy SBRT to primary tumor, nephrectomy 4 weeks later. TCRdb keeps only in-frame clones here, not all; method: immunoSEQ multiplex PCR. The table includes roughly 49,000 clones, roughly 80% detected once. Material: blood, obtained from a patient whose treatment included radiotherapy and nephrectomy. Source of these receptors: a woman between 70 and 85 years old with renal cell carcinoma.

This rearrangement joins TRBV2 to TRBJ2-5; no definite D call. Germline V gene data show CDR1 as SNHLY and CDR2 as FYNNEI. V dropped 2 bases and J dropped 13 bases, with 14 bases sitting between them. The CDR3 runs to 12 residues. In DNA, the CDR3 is TGTGCCAGCAGTGAAAGGAGTGAACTCGCGTACTTC. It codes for CASSERSELAYF.

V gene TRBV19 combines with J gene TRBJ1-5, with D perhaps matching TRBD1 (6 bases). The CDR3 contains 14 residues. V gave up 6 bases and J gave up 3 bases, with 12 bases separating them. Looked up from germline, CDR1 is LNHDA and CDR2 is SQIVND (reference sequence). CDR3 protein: CASSQGGSNQPQHF. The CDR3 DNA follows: TGTGCCAGTAGCCAAGGGGGTTCCAATCAGCCCCAGCATTTT.

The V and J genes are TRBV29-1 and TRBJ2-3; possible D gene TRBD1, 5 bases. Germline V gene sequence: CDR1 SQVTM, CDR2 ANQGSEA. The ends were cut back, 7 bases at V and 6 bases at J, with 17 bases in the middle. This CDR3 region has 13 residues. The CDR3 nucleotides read TGCAGCGCTCGGACACCACGTTCGGATACGCAGTATTTT. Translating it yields CSARTPRSDTQYF.

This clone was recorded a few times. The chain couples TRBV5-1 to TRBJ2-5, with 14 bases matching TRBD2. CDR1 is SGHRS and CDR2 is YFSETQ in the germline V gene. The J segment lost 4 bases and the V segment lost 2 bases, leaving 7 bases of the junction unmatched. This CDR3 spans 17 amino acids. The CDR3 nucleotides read TGCGCCAGCAGCTTCGGGACTAGCGGGGGTAAAGCAGAGACCCAGTACTTC. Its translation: CASSFGTSGGKAETQYF.

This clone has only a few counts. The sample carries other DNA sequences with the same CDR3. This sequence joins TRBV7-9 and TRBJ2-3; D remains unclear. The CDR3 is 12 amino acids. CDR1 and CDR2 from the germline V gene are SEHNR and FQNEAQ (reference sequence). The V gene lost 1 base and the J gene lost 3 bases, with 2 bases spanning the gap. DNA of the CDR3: TGTGCCAGCAGCTTAGAGACAGATACGCAGTATTTT. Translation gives CASSLETDTQYF.

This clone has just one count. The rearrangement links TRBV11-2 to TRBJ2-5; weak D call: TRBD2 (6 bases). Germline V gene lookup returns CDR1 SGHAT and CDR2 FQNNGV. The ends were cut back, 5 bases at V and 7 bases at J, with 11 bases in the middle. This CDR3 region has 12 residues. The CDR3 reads CASSPRAGTQYF. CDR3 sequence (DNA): TGTGCCAGCAGCCCCCGAGCGGGGACCCAGTACTTC. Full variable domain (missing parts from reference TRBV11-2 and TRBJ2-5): EAGVAQSPRYKIIEKRQSVAFWCNPISGHATLYWYQQILGQGPKLLIQFQNNGVVDDSQLPKDRFSAERLKGVDSTLKIQPAKLEDSAVYLCASSPRAGTQYFGPGTRLLVL.

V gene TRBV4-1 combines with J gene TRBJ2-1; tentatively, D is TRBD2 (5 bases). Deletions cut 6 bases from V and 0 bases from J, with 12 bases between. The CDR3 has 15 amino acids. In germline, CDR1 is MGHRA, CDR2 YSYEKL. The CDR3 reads CASSVDWGSYNEQFF. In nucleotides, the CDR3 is TGCGCCAGCAGTGTGGACTGGGGCTCCTACAATGAGCAGTTCTTC.

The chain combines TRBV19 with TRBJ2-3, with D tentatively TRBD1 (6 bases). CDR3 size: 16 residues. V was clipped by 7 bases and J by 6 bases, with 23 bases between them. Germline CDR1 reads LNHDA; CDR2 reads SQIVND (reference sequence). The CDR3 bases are TGTGCCAGTATGCAGGGGAGAAGCTTCAGAGGGGATACGCAGTATTTT. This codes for CASMQGRSFRGDTQYF. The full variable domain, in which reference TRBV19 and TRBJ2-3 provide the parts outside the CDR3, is DGGITQSPKYLFRKEGQNVTLSCEQNLNHDAMYWYRQDPGQGLRLIYYSQIVNDFQKGDIAEGYSVSREKKESFPLTVTSAQKNPTAFYLCASMQGRSFRGDTQYFGPGTRLTVL.

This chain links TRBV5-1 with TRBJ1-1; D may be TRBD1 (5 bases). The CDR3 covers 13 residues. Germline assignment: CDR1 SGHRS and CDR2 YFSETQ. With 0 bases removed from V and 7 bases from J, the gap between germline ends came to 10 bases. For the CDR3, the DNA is TGCGCCAGCAGCTTGGCGGGGCTCAGTGAAGCTTTCTTT. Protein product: CASSLAGLSEAFF.

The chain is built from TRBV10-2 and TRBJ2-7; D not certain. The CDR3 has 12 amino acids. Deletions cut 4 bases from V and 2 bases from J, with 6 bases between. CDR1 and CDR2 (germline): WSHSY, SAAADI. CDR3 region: CASSGITYEQYF. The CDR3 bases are TGCGCCAGCAGTGGGATTACCTACGAGCAGTACTTC.

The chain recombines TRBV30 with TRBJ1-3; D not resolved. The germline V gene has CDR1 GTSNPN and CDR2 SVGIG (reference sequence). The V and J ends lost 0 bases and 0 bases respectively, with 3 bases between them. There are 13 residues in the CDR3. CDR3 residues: CAWSVFSGNTIYF. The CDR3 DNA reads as TGTGCCTGGAGTGTGTTCTCTGGAAACACCATATATTTT.

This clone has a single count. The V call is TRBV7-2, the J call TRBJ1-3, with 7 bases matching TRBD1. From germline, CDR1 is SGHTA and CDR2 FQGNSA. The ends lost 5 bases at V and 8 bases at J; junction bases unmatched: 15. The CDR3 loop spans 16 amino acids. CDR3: CASSKQGLHPRDTIYF. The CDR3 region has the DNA TGTGCCAGCAGCAAACAGGGGCTCCATCCGAGGGACACCATATATTTT.

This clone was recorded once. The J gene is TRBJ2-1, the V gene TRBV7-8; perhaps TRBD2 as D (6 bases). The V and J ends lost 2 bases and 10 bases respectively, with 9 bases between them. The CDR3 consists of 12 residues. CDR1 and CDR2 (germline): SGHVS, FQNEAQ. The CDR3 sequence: CASSLRGWEQFF. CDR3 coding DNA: TGTGCCAGCAGCTTACGGGGGTGGGAGCAGTTCTTC.

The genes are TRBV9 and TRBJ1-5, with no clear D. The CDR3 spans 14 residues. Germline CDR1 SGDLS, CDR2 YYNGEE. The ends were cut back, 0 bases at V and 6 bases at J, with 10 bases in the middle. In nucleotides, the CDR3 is TGTGCCAGCAGCGTAGATGGCAGTAGTCAGCCCCAGCATTTT. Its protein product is CASSVDGSSQPQHF.